This TCR beta chain was recovered during a study of cytomegalovirus exposure and HLA in healthy donors. Overall study results and limits: The study designated 164 TCR beta chains cytomegalovirus-associated. The authors later linked a missense DCLRE1C variant to TCR beta V- and J-gene trimming. TCR beta chains associated with HLA were, in a later analysis, more clonally expanded than equally common others. Reports indicated that the classifier achieved high specificity and sensitivity in diagnosing cytomegalovirus status.

Germline V lookup: CDR1 MGHRA, CDR2 YSYEKL. Unmatched junction bases numbered 11, after V lost 4 bases and J lost 1 base. The CDR3 consists of 17 residues. PCR amplification relied on 60 Vbeta primers (plus 13 Jbeta primers). This table comes from immunoSEQ multiplex PCR, and its TCRdb copy is limited to in-frame clones, with some not included. The sample gives around 70,000 clones, approximately 90% of which show up once; 2% is in the top ten. Concerning this clone itself: Its target is unknown.

V gene TRBV4-1 combines with J gene TRBJ2-5; 8 nucleotides align to TRBD1. The specimen was PBMCs. The receptor's source is a woman in her 30s in good health and CMV-seronegative. DNA for the CDR3: TGCGCCAGCAGCCTATACCAGGGGGCGGAGAGCCAAGAGACCCAGTACTTC. It codes for CASSLYQGAESQETQYF.